These 12 T cell receptor beta chains originate from one sample sequenced in a study of OX40 agonist ivuxolimab in advanced cancers. The repertoire was sequenced with immunoSEQ multiplex PCR; TCRdb's copy has only in-frame clones and lacks some. The sample contains 65,000 to 70,000 clones, roughly 73% of which appear only once. The source was CD4+ or CD8+ T cells sorted from blood, collected in a trial of the OX40 agonist ivuxolimab. The receptors stem from an adult with an advanced solid tumor such as melanoma, head and neck, liver or kidney cancer.

The chain carries TRBV9 and TRBJ2-7; tentatively, D is TRBD2 (7 bases). CDR3 length: 16 amino acids. V lost 3 bases and J 10 bases, leaving 26 bases between the germline ends. Per germline, CDR1 SGDLS and CDR2 YYNGEE. The CDR3 is CASSAEPGGALNLQYF. CDR3 bases: TGTGCCAGCAGCGCCGAGCCTGGGGGGGCCTTAAACTTACAGTACTTC.

This chain links TRBV28 with TRBJ2-5; no definite D call. Germline loops: CDR1 MDHEN, CDR2 SYDVKM. The CDR3 is 14 residues long. Trimming shortened V by 5 bases and J by 0 bases, and 10 bases separated the two germline ends. The CDR3 is CASSSPKYQETQYF. CDR3 in DNA: TGTGCCAGCAGTAGTCCGAAGTACCAAGAGACCCAGTACTTC.

This chain connects TRBV9 to TRBJ2-7; 11 bases align to TRBD2. This CDR3 has 17 amino acids. Unmatched junction bases numbered 11, after V lost 3 bases and J lost 3 bases. From germline, CDR1 is SGDLS and CDR2 YYNGEE. Written as DNA, the CDR3 is TGTGCCAGCAGCGGATCCGCCCTGACTAGCGGGGTCTACGAGCAGTACTTC. This gives the protein CASSGSALTSGVYEQYF.

This clone appeared a single time. The chain combines TRBV19 with TRBJ1-3; D remains unclear. Germline values: CDR1 LNHDA, CDR2 SQIVND (reference sequence). The CDR3 loop spans 16 amino acids. The V gene lost 2 bases and the J gene lost 0 bases, with 11 bases spanning the gap. The CDR3 protein is CASSIRPGTSGNTIYF. The CDR3 DNA is TGTGCCAGTAGTATAAGACCGGGAACCTCTGGAAACACCATATATTTT.

The chain links TRBV7-6 to TRBJ2-2; D is perhaps TRBD2 (5 bases). Between the trimmed V and J ends, which lost 5 bases and 2 bases, there was a span of 12 bases. Germline V gene lookup returns CDR1 SGHVS and CDR2 FNYEAQ. The length of the CDR3 is 15 residues. The CDR3 DNA sequence: TGTGCCAGCAGCACTAGGACGGGAAACACCGGGGAGCTGTTTTTT. It translates to CASSTRTGNTGELFF.

CDR3 bases: TGTGCCTGGAGCCTGGGCGGTCCCCGCGAGACCCAGTACTTC. Translated: CAWSLGGPRETQYF. This sequence joins TRBV30 and TRBJ2-5; the D is unclear. CDR3 length equals 14 residues. Germline V gives CDR1 GTSNPN, CDR2 SVGIG (reference sequence). The germline V and J ends were trimmed by 3 bases and 5 bases, with 16 bases remaining between them.

The chain uses TRBV6-6 and TRBJ1-4, with D perhaps matching TRBD1 (6 bases). CDR1 is MNHNY, CDR2 SVGAGI, per germline (reference sequence). This CDR3 has 15 amino acids. V lost 5 bases, J lost 0 bases, and 10 bases lay in between. DNA of the CDR3: TGTGCCAGCAGTGCAAGGACAGCAACTAATGAAAAACTGTTTTTT. Its translation is CASSARTATNEKLFF.

The CDR3 here is CASKGRGFVNTEAFF. The DNA of the CDR3 is TGTGCCAGTAAGGGCAGGGGATTTGTGAACACTGAAGCTTTCTTT. This chain joins TRBV19 and TRBJ1-1; D might be TRBD1 (6 bases). With 7 bases removed from V and 0 bases from J, the gap between germline ends came to 15 bases. Germline values: CDR1 LNHDA, CDR2 SQIVND (reference sequence). The CDR3 has 15 amino acids.

The rearrangement joins TRBV7-6 to TRBJ1-1; the D is unclear. Trimming left V 5 bases short and J 8 bases short, with 27 bases between. CDR3 length equals 17 residues. Germline CDR1 reads SGHVS; CDR2 reads FNYEAQ. The CDR3 nucleotides read TGTGCCAGCAGCCCCGGTGGCCGACTTGGGCCGAAAATCGAAGCTTTCTTT. Translation: CASSPGGRLGPKIEAFF.

The gene calls are TRBV19 and TRBJ2-3; D is perhaps TRBD1 (6 bases). This CDR3 is 18 amino acids long. Trimming removed 5 bases at V and 0 bases at J, with 21 bases between. The germline V gene has CDR1 LNHDA and CDR2 SQIVND (reference sequence). CDR3 nucleotides: TGTGCCAGTAGTGTCCGACAGGTGTTGGGGCCTAGCACAGATACGCAGTATTTT. Its translation is CASSVRQVLGPSTDTQYF.

Details on this clone: Distinct nucleotide sequences in the sample also encode this CDR3. The genes are TRBV7-2 and TRBJ1-1, with no clear D. The CDR3 has 13 residues. The germline V gene encodes CDR1 SGHTA and CDR2 FQGNSA. V was shortened by 4 bases and J by 0 bases, with 6 bases between the two germline ends. This CDR3 is CASSSLLNTEAFF. CDR3 coding DNA: TGTGCCAGCAGCTCCCTCCTGAACACTGAAGCTTTCTTT.

The V call is TRBV5-6, the J call TRBJ2-7; the D gene is possibly TRBD1 (5 bases). Germline assignment: CDR1 SGHDT and CDR2 YYEEEE. Trimming stripped 6 bases from V and 5 bases from J, with 15 bases between. This CDR3 has 13 residues. The DNA of the CDR3 is TGTGCCAGCAACGTCCAAAGGGGCCACGAGCAGTACTTC. Translating it yields CASNVQRGHEQYF.